The present TCR beta chain was sequenced within a study of Graves' ophthalmopathy and Graves' hyperthyroidism. Study-wide results and caveats: The model flagged ophthalmopathy progression at 70% to 71% sensitivity and 72% to 80% specificity. Ophthalmopathy and stable hyperthyroidism were discriminated by a 13-signature model, with roughly 86% sensitivity and about 76% specificity.

Someone took the PBMCs out of less than 11 ml of fresh peripheral blood. Scientists amplified the TCR beta CDR3 regions from RNA transcripts. HTBI-primed first-round RT-PCR preceded second-round multiplex PCR. TCRdb fed the multiplex PCR reads into MiXCR, producing one record per CDR3 protein. The table lists fewer than 400,000 distinct CDR3 sequences, 15% to 20% of them singletons. This clonotype showed up many times. Antigen specificity is unknown. The V and J ends lost 6 bases and 9 bases respectively, with 9 bases between them. Germline loops: CDR1 MNHNS, CDR2 SASEGT. The CDR3 has 11 amino acids. The sequenced material came from peripheral blood. The receptor comes from a woman in her late teens or twenties with Graves' ophthalmopathy. This chain uses TRBV6-1 with TRBJ1-5; D unclear. The CDR3 here is CASRTEWPQHF. The DNA of the CDR3 is TGTGCCAGCAGGACGGAATGGCCCCAGCATTTT.